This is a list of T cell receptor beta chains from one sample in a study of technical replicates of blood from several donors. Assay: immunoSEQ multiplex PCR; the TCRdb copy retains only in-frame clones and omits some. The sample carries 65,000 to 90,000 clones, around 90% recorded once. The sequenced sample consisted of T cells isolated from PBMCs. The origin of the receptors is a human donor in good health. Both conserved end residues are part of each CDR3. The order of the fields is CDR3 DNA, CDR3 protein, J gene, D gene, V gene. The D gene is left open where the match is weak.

CDR3nt: TGTGCCAGCAGCTTAGAGACAGGGACCTCCTACGAGCAGTACTTC
CDR3aa: CASSLETGTSYEQYF
j_gene: TRBJ2-7
d_gene: TRBD1
v_gene: TRBV7-2

CDR3nt: TGTGCCAACCACGGGACAGATCGCTACGAGCAGTACTTC
CDR3aa: CANHGTDRYEQYF
j_gene: TRBJ2-7
d_gene: TRBD1
v_gene: TRBV2

CDR3nt: TGCGCCAGCAGCCCCCAGCTACGGGTCATGAACACTGAAGCTTTCTTT
CDR3aa: CASSPQLRVMNTEAFF
j_gene: TRBJ1-1
d_gene: .
v_gene: TRBV5-1

CDR3nt: TGTGCCACGGGACTAGCGGACGGCACAGATACGCAGTATTTT
CDR3aa: CATGLADGTDTQYF
j_gene: TRBJ2-3
d_gene: TRBD2
v_gene: TRBV19

CDR3nt: TGTGCCAGCAGCACGAAACAGGGTTATAGTCCTGGAAACACCATATATTTT
CDR3aa: CASSTKQGYSPGNTIYF
j_gene: TRBJ1-3
d_gene: .
v_gene: TRBV9

CDR3nt: TGCGCCAGCAGCCCCAGACTAGCGGGGAATAACAATGAGCAGTTCTTC
CDR3aa: CASSPRLAGNNNEQFF
j_gene: TRBJ2-1
d_gene: TRBD2
v_gene: TRBV4-1

CDR3nt: TGCGCCAGCAGCCGACAGCACTCTGGGGCCAACGTCCTGACTTTC
CDR3aa: CASSRQHSGANVLTF
j_gene: TRBJ2-6
d_gene: .
v_gene: TRBV5-1

CDR3nt: TGTGCCAGCAGCCAGGACAGAAATAACTATGGCTACACCTTC
CDR3aa: CASSQDRNNYGYTF
j_gene: TRBJ1-2
d_gene: .
v_gene: TRBV7-8

CDR3nt: TGTGCCAGCAGCGTAGCTAACAGGGACTATGGCTACACCTTC
CDR3aa: CASSVANRDYGYTF
j_gene: TRBJ1-2
d_gene: .
v_gene: TRBV9

CDR3nt: TGTGCCAGCACTTCCGGGACAGTCAATCAGCCCCAGCATTTT
CDR3aa: CASTSGTVNQPQHF
j_gene: TRBJ1-5
d_gene: TRBD1
v_gene: TRBV28